Listed below are T cell receptor beta chains from one sample, sequenced in a study of blood T cell repertoires in COVID-19. The protocol was immunoSEQ multiplex PCR, while the TCRdb copy is restricted to in-frame clones and leaves out a portion. This sample has roughly 68,000 clones, with approximately 82% found just once. The sequencing sample was made of peripheral blood. All receptors derive from an elderly man with active COVID-19. CDR3s include the opening cysteine and the closing phenylalanine or tryptophan. The D gene is left open where the match is weak. Some rows mark clone size as missing; the rest say once, few, many or name a class of expanded clone.

V gene	D gene	J gene	clone size	CDR3 protein	CDR3 DNA
TRBV3-1/TRBV3-2	TRBD1	TRBJ1-6	few	CASSSRTGNSPLHF	TGTGCCAGCAGCTCAAGGACAGGAAATTCACCCCTCCACTTT
TRBV7-3	.	TRBJ1-3	few	CASSSGQFETGNTIYF	TGTGCCAGCAGCTCGGGACAATTTGAAACTGGAAACACCATATATTTT
TRBV2	.	TRBJ1-2	.	CASSVRTGKDYGYTF	TGTGCCAGCAGTGTCCGCACAGGGAAGGACTATGGCTACACCTTC
TRBV29-1	TRBD1	TRBJ1-2	.	CSATGTGTYGYTF	TGCAGCGCTACCGGGACAGGGACTTATGGCTACACCTTC
TRBV5-6	TRBD1	TRBJ2-2	.	CASSFGTANTGELFF	TGTGCCAGCAGCTTCGGGACAGCGAACACCGGGGAGCTGTTTTTT
TRBV10-3	.	TRBJ1-6	.	CAINKGRGEPLHF	TGTGCCATCAATAAGGGGCGGGGTGAACCCCTCCACTTT
TRBV5-6	.	TRBJ1-2	few	CASSRGVAAVPDGYTF	TGTGCCAGCAGCCGAGGGGTAGCGGCCGTCCCTGATGGCTACACCTTC
TRBV6-2/TRBV6-3	TRBD1	TRBJ2-2	.	CASSTGGIGDTGELFF	TGTGCCAGCAGTACAGGGGGCATAGGAGACACCGGGGAGCTGTTTTTT
TRBV7-2	.	TRBJ1-4	.	CASSLQPGRGEKLFF	TGTGCCAGCAGTCTTCAGCCCGGGAGGGGAGAAAAACTGTTTTTT
TRBV19	.	TRBJ2-5	.	CATGTAGETQYF	TGTGCCACCGGGACAGCGGGTGAGACCCAGTACTTC
TRBV7-9	.	TRBJ2-7	.	CASTVGAGEQYF	TGTGCCAGCACAGTCGGGGCGGGAGAGCAGTACTTC
TRBV28	.	TRBJ1-5	.	CASSLTGARNQPQHF	TGTGCCAGCAGCCTCACAGGCGCCCGCAATCAGCCCCAGCATTTT
TRBV5-8	TRBD2	TRBJ2-3	.	CASSSNFLRGSTDTQYF	TGTGCCAGCAGCTCTAACTTCTTGCGGGGGAGCACAGATACGCAGTATTTT
TRBV5-4	.	TRBJ1-2	few	CASSLVDRNYGYTF	TGTGCCAGCAGCTTGGTTGACAGGAACTATGGCTACACCTTC
TRBV30	TRBD1	TRBJ1-1	.	CAWGPPDRRTEAFF	TGTGCCTGGGGCCCTCCGGACAGGCGAACTGAAGCTTTCTTT
TRBV5-1	TRBD1	TRBJ2-5	.	CASSLQGIQETQYF	TGCGCCAGCAGCTTACAGGGGATTCAAGAGACCCAGTACTTC
TRBV15	TRBD2	TRBJ2-2	.	CATSRGFGGRGNTGELFF	TGTGCCACCAGCAGAGGGTTCGGCGGGAGAGGGAACACCGGGGAGCTGTTTTTT
TRBV5-4	TRBD1	TRBJ2-3	.	CASSPDRADTQYF	TGTGCCAGCAGCCCGGACAGGGCAGATACGCAGTATTTT
TRBV4-2	TRBD1	TRBJ2-7	.	CASSEAPSTGDWVDEQYF	TGTGCCAGCAGCGAAGCCCCTTCGACAGGGGATTGGGTTGACGAGCAGTACTTC
TRBV27	.	TRBJ2-6	.	CASSYGGGANVLTF	TGTGCCAGCAGTTATGGGGGCGGGGCCAACGTCCTGACTTTC
TRBV18	TRBD2	TRBJ2-1	.	CASSPRLAAYNEQFF	TGTGCCAGCTCACCACGACTAGCGGCCTACAATGAGCAGTTCTTC
TRBV6-2/TRBV6-3	TRBD2	TRBJ2-3	.	CASSYHTGTSGTTDTQYF	TGTGCCAGCAGTTACCACACCGGGACTAGCGGGACCACAGATACGCAGTATTTT
TRBV30	.	TRBJ1-3	.	CAWSGFGVSGNTIYF	TGTGCCTGGAGTGGCTTTGGAGTATCTGGAAACACCATATATTTT
TRBV7-9	TRBD2	TRBJ2-4	.	CASSLDPGGVPYF	TGTGCCAGCAGCTTAGACCCGGGAGGGGTCCCGTACTTC
TRBV7-9	TRBD1	TRBJ1-6	.	CATSGTANSPLHF	TGTGCCACTTCCGGGACAGCAAATTCACCCCTCCACTTT
TRBV12-3/TRBV12-4	.	TRBJ2-1	.	CASSLQSEVRFF	TGTGCCAGCAGTTTACAGTCAGAGGTTCGGTTCTTC
TRBV29-1	TRBD1	TRBJ2-5	.	CSVAPRGTETQYF	TGCAGCGTCGCCCCCAGGGGGACAGAGACCCAGTACTTC
TRBV27	.	TRBJ1-2	.	CASSLMARGGYTF	TGTGCCAGCAGTCTCATGGCAAGGGGCGGCTACACCTTC
TRBV7-2	.	TRBJ1-3	once	CASSLEYSGNTIYF	TGTGCCAGCAGCTTGGAGTACTCTGGAAACACCATATATTTT
TRBV4-3	TRBD1	TRBJ2-6	.	CASSQEIISTGGAAGANVLTF	TGCGCCAGCAGCCAAGAAATAATCTCGACAGGGGGCGCAGCTGGGGCCAACGTCCTGACTTTC
TRBV29-1	.	TRBJ1-1	.	CSVETEWAGLNTEAFF	TGCAGCGTTGAAACAGAATGGGCAGGCTTGAACACTGAAGCTTTCTTT
TRBV5-1	.	TRBJ2-7	.	CASSSDTGNEQYF	TGCGCCAGCAGCTCGGATACAGGGAACGAGCAGTACTTC
TRBV28	TRBD1	TRBJ1-5	.	CASSQPGTGDNQPQHF	TGTGCCAGCAGTCAACCCGGGACAGGGGATAATCAGCCCCAGCATTTT
TRBV29-1	TRBD2	TRBJ2-7	.	CSGGGGRGGYNEQYF	TGCAGCGGGGGCGGGGGAAGGGGCGGTTATAACGAGCAGTACTTC
TRBV11-3	.	TRBJ2-1	.	CASSSKDNEQFF	TGTGCCAGCAGCTCTAAAGACAATGAGCAGTTCTTC
TRBV27	.	TRBJ1-1	.	CASSSPPNTEAFF	TGTGCCAGCAGTTCCCCTCCGAACACTGAAGCTTTCTTT
TRBV12-3/TRBV12-4	.	TRBJ1-1	.	CASSSARVEAFF	TGTGCCAGCAGTTCGGCCAGGGTTGAAGCTTTCTTT